Presented here are 23 T cell receptor beta chains from one specimen sequenced in a study of regulatory T cells in long-lasting Graves disease. Time point noted: persistent/refractory GD, antithyroid drugs over 5 years with positive TRAb. RNA extracted from PBMCs served as the sequencing template. CDR3-region Arm-PCR and iRepertoire HTBI primers produced the TCR beta libraries. Each CDR3 protein gets one entry after TCRdb re-called the multiplex PCR reads with MiXCR. Here the sample spans almost 350,000 distinct CDR3 sequences, about 20% being singletons. The input for sequencing was peripheral blood mononuclear cells (PBMCs), taken when the disease was refractory, from a patient treated with antithyroid drugs. Every receptor here comes from a female donor with Graves disease.

This chain joins TRBV7-2 and TRBJ1-6, with 7 bases aligning to TRBD1. This CDR3 spans 18 amino acids. Germline V gives CDR1 SGHTA, CDR2 FQGNSA. The J segment lost 8 bases and the V segment lost 5 bases, leaving 18 bases of the junction unmatched. The CDR3 loop reads CASSPRGGSDAFDSPLHF. The CDR3 region has the DNA TGTGCCAGCAGCCCTCGAGGGGGCTCCGACGCGTTTGATTCACCCCTCCACTTT.

This clonotype has just a few counts. This chain joins TRBV28 and TRBJ2-2; TRBD2 agrees at 9 bases. V was clipped by 2 bases and J by 7 bases; unmatched bases: 11. This CDR3 comprises 17 residues. CDR1 is MDHEN and CDR2 is SYDVKM in the germline V gene. In DNA form, the CDR3 reads TGTGCCAGCAGTTTAAGCTTTAGCGGGAGCCGGGGCGGGGAGCTGTTTTTT. Its protein is CASSLSFSGSRGGELFF. Full variable domain (outside the CDR3, taken from reference TRBV28 and TRBJ2-2): DVKVTQSSRYLVKRTGEKVFLECVQDMDHENMFWYRQDPGLGLRLIYFSYDVKMKEKGDIPEGYSVSREKKERFSLILESASTNQTSMYLCASSLSFSGSRGGELFFGEGSRLTVL.

The chain joins TRBV20-1 to TRBJ2-3; the match to TRBD2 covers 15 bases. V lost 6 bases to trimming and J lost 2 bases; unmatched junction nucleotides: 15. This CDR3 spans 19 amino acids. Germline V gives CDR1 DFQATT, CDR2 SNEGSKA (reference sequence). Here the CDR3 reads CSAPGTSGRPQPPTDTQYF. Here the CDR3 DNA reads TGCAGTGCCCCCGGGACTAGCGGGAGGCCACAACCCCCCACAGATACGCAGTATTTT.

The genes are TRBV20-1 and TRBJ2-7; 10 nucleotides agree with TRBD1. Germline V gene lookup returns CDR1 DFQATT and CDR2 SNEGSKA (reference sequence). V lost 5 bases, J lost 2 bases, and 3 bases stayed unmatched. This CDR3 has 13 residues. As DNA, the CDR3 is TGCAGTGCTTCAGACAGGGGGCCCTACGAGCAGTACTTC. This encodes CSASDRGPYEQYF.

This clonotype showed up just a few times. CDR3 DNA: TGTGCCAGCAGCGTACACTTGACAGGGGCTCTTGAGGATGGCTACACCTTC. This codes for CASSVHLTGALEDGYTF. The chain couples TRBV9 to TRBJ1-2; 8 positions match TRBD1. This CDR3 comprises 17 residues. The J segment lost 6 bases and the V segment lost 1 base, leaving 14 bases of the junction unmatched. Germline V lookup: CDR1 SGDLS, CDR2 YYNGEE.

This rearrangement joins TRBV4-1 to TRBJ2-7, with 11 bases identical to TRBD2. The length of the CDR3 is 17 residues. From germline, CDR1 is MGHRA and CDR2 YSYEKL. With V trimmed by 1 base and J by 4 bases, 9 bases remained unmatched. DNA of the CDR3: TGCGCCAGCAGCCAAGCTGGAGGTAGCGGGAGGGTATACGAGCAGTACTTC. It translates to CASSQAGGSGRVYEQYF.

The gene calls are TRBV9 and TRBJ1-5; D is unresolved. The V end lost 0 bases, the J end lost 0 bases, and 16 bases lay between the germline ends. There are 18 residues in the CDR3. In germline, CDR1 is SGDLS, CDR2 YYNGEE. The CDR3 reads CASSVERTRWGSNQPQHF. The CDR3 coding sequence is TGTGCCAGCAGCGTAGAGAGAACTCGGTGGGGTAGCAATCAGCCCCAGCATTTT.

V gene TRBV18 combines with J gene TRBJ2-5; D may match TRBD1 or TRBD2 (5 bases each). Germline lookup yields CDR1 KGHSH and CDR2 LQKENI. V was clipped by 3 bases and J by 1 base, with 9 bases between them. The CDR3 spans 14 residues. The CDR3 is CASSPRGRQETQYF. The CDR3 nucleotides are TGTGCCAGCTCACCTAGGGGACGCCAAGAGACCCAGTACTTC.

This clonotype was detected a few times. The chain uses TRBV20-1 and TRBJ1-5; D remains ambiguous. This CDR3 is built from 11 residues. Trimming removed 3 bases from V and 6 bases from J, with 6 bases in between. Germline V lookup: CDR1 DFQATT, CDR2 SNEGSKA (reference sequence). The CDR3 protein is CSASDGQPQHF. The CDR3 DNA is TGCAGTGCTAGTGACGGTCAGCCCCAGCATTTT.

The chain carries TRBV15 and TRBJ2-3; possible D gene TRBD1, 6 bases. Trimming removed 6 bases from V and 2 bases from J, with 15 bases in between. This CDR3 region has 15 residues. From germline, CDR1 is LNHNV and CDR2 YYDKDF (reference sequence). The CDR3 nucleotides read TGTGCCACCAGACGGACAGCTTGGGACACAGATACGCAGTATTTT. It translates to CATRRTAWDTDTQYF.

There are a few counts of this clonotype. A clone one base away is much larger, so this may be a read error. In DNA, the CDR3 is TGTGCCAGCAGCTTCGAGAGCTCCTATAATTCACCCCTCCACTTT. Encoded protein: CASSFESSYNSPLHF. The rearrangement links TRBV7-9 to TRBJ1-4, with D hard to call. Judging by the DNA end, TRBJ1-6 fits better; the J call may be wrong. In germline, CDR1 is SEHNR, CDR2 FQNEAQ (reference sequence). This CDR3 comprises 15 residues.

Note on this clonotype: It may be a read error: a sequence one base away is much more abundant. The chain combines TRBV5-1 with TRBJ1-1; TRBD1 agrees at 7 bases. The CDR3 extends over 14 amino acids. Germline CDR1 and CDR2: SGHRS and YFSETQ. CDR3 sequence reads: CASNLTGTNTEAFF. DNA of the CDR3: TGCGCCAGCAACTTGACAGGGACGAACACTGAAGCTTTCTTT.

At least ten counts were recorded for this clonotype. The J gene is TRBJ1-2, the V gene TRBV3-1; D gene ambiguous. Trimming removed 2 bases at V and 8 bases at J, with 12 bases between. Germline CDR1 and CDR2: LGHDT and YNNKEL (reference sequence). The CDR3 contains 13 residues. The CDR3 protein is CASSQSSSAGYTF. Written as DNA, the CDR3 is TGTGCCAGCAGCCAATCTTCCTCCGCAGGCTACACCTTC. Combining the CDR3 with reference TRBV3-1 and TRBJ1-2 gives the whole variable domain DTAVSQTPKYLVTQMGNDKSIKCEQNLGHDTMYWYKQDSKKFLKIMFSYNNKELIINETVPNRFSPKSPDKAHLNLHINSLELGDSAVYFCASSQSSSAGYTFGSGTRLTVV.

This clonotype was detected a few times. This rearrangement joins TRBV4-1 to TRBJ1-4, with D unresolved. Germline CDR1 reads MGHRA; CDR2 reads YSYEKL. With 4 bases removed from V and 4 bases from J, the gap between germline ends came to 19 bases. This CDR3 contains 17 residues. DNA for the CDR3: TGCGCCAGCAGCCGCTTCCATCCCGGACGGCTTAATGAAAAACTGTTTTTT. Translation gives CASSRFHPGRLNEKLFF.

This clonotype was observed a few times. The chain couples TRBV5-1 to TRBJ1-2; 7 nucleotides line up with TRBD1. CDR3 size: 15 residues. CDR1 and CDR2 (germline): SGHRS, YFSETQ. With V trimmed by 3 bases and J by 3 bases, 8 bases remained unmatched. The CDR3 DNA reads TGCGCCAGCAGCTCAGCGACAGGGCAGGACTATGGCTACACCTTC. This sequence encodes CASSSATGQDYGYTF.

A few counts support this clonotype. This rearrangement joins TRBV19 to TRBJ2-6; no clear D. Germline assignment: CDR1 LNHDA and CDR2 SQIVND (reference sequence). Trimming left V 7 bases short and J 0 bases short, with 7 bases between. The CDR3 is made up of 14 amino acids. The DNA of the CDR3 is TGTGCCAGTAACGGATTCTCTGGGGCCAACGTCCTGACTTTC. This codes for CASNGFSGANVLTF.

This clonotype was seen only a few times. This chain uses TRBV7-6 with TRBJ2-7; tentatively, D is TRBD1 or TRBD2 (6 bases each). This CDR3 has 15 amino acids. V lost 5 bases and J lost 2, with 16 bases in between. The germline V gene has CDR1 SGHVS and CDR2 FNYEAQ. The CDR3 DNA reads as TGTGCCAGCAGCCCCTCGGGGGCCTTCCCCTACGAGCAGTACTTC. As protein: CASSPSGAFPYEQYF.

This clonotype has more than one count but fewer than ten. The chain has TRBV6-1 and TRBJ2-7; maybe TRBD2 (6 bases). The CDR3 consists of 14 residues. The germline V gene has CDR1 MNHNS and CDR2 SASEGT. The V and J ends lost 4 bases and 2 bases respectively, with 12 bases between them. The CDR3 loop is CASSVGTPAYEQYF. The CDR3 DNA reads TGTGCCAGCAGTGTCGGGACTCCAGCCTACGAGCAGTACTTC.

Comments on this clonotype: A junction boundary mismatches the germline segment, possibly from a read error. The V and J genes are TRBV15 and TRBJ2-7; D not certain. The CDR3 is 12 residues long. CDR1 and CDR2 (germline): LNHNV, YYDKDF (reference sequence). CDR3 loop: CATSRDLLERYF. The CDR3 nucleotides read TGCGCCACCAGCAGAGATTTGCTCGAGCGGTACTTC.

Points on this clonotype: Given a much more abundant clone one base away, this may be a read error. This is likely a read error, given that the CDR3 carries no conserved phenylalanine or tryptophan at its end. The V and J genes are TRBV7-3 and TRBJ1-1; D is unclear. Germline CDR1 and CDR2: SGHTA and FQGTGA. Trimming left V 4 bases short and J 1 base short, with 16 bases between. The CDR3 covers 16 residues. CDR3: CASSSFGPIGNTEAFS. DNA of the CDR3: TGTGCCAGCAGCTCCTTCGGACCCATCGGGAACACTGAAGCTTTCTCT.

This clonotype was counted many times. The chain employs TRBV12-3 or TRBV12-4 and TRBJ1-1, with D possibly matching TRBD1 (5 bases). The CDR3 consists of 15 residues. The V end was cut by 0 bases, the J end by 7 bases, with 15 bases between. CDR3 protein: CASSLATGLQVEAFF. The CDR3 DNA follows: TGTGCCAGCAGTTTAGCGACGGGACTACAGGTTGAAGCTTTCTTT.

This clonotype was found many times. This chain links TRBV10-1 with TRBJ1-5; 8 positions agree with TRBD1. Germline V CDR1 and CDR2: WNHNN, SYGVQD (reference sequence). The CDR3 spans 15 residues. The V segment lost 9 bases and the J segment 6 bases; nucleotides outside the gene matches: 13. DNA for the CDR3: TGCGCCAGGACGACGGGCGACAGGGGCACTCAGCCCCAGCATTTT. Translated, it gives CARTTGDRGTQPQHF.

This clonotype was counted many times. This chain links TRBV28 with TRBJ1-5; D possibly corresponds to TRBD1 (6 bases). CDR3 size: 14 residues. Germline V gene lookup returns CDR1 MDHEN and CDR2 SYDVKM. Trimming cost V 6 bases and J 1 base, with 10 bases left between them. The DNA of the CDR3 is TGTGCCAGCAGGGATGACAGGAGCAATCAGCCCCAGCATTTT. Residues: CASRDDRSNQPQHF.